The clone carrying this T cell receptor (beta chain) was observed a few times. What it binds is not known. Amplification of TCR beta CDR3 regions was performed using RNA transcripts as template. First-round RT-PCR targeting the TCR CDR3 was performed with the HTBI primer set. MiXCR, run by TCRdb on the multiplex PCR reads, gives a single entry per CDR3 protein. This table holds around 540,000 distinct CDR3 sequences, about 16% found once. The data stem from a study of T cells in Graves' hyperthyroidism and ophthalmopathy. Findings of the study overall: Most expanded thyroid clonotypes above 0.001 also appeared in blood. Ophthalmopathy prediction by the model preceded onset by a median approximately six months.

The CDR3 totals 14 residues. The V gene's germline CDR1 is LNHDA and CDR2 SQIVND (reference sequence). V lost 6 bases, J lost 3 bases, and 11 bases lay in between. The V gene is TRBV19, the J gene TRBJ1-4; D may be TRBD1 (5 bases). The sequencing sample was made of blood. This TCR was sampled from a woman aged 30 to 39 with Graves' ophthalmopathy. This CDR3 reads CASRPRGANEKLFF. The CDR3 DNA is TGTGCCAGTAGGCCCCGGGGGGCTAATGAAAAACTGTTTTTT. Together with reference TRBV19 and TRBJ1-4, the CDR3 gives the full variable domain: DGGITQSPKYLFRKEGQNVTLSCEQNLNHDAMYWYRQDPGQGLRLIYYSQIVNDFQKGDIAEGYSVSREKKESFPLTVTSAQKNPTAFYLCASRPRGANEKLFFGSGTQLSVL.